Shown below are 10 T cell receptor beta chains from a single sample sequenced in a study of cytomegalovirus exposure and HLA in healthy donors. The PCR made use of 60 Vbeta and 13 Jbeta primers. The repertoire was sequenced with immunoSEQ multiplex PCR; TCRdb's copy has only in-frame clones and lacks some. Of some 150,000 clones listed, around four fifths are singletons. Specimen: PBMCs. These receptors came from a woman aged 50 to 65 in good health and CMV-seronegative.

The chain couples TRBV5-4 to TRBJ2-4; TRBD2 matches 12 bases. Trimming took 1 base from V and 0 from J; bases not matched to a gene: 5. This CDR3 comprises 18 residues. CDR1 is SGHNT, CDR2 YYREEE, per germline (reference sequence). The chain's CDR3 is CASSLRLAGALAKNIQYF. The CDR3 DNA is TGTGCCAGCAGCTTGCGACTAGCGGGGGCCCTAGCCAAAAACATTCAGTACTTC.

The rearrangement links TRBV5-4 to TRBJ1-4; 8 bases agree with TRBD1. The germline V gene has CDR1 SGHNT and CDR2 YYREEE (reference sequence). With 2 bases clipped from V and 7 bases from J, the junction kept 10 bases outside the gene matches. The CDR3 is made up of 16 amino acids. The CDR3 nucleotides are TGTGCCAGCAGCTTTGCGGGACAGGATATGGGTGAAAAACTGTTTTTT. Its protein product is CASSFAGQDMGEKLFF.

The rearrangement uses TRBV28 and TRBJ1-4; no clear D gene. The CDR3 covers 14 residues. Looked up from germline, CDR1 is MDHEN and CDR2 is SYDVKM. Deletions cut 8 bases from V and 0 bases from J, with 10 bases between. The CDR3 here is CASRSGTTNEKLFF. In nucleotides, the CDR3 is TGTGCCAGCCGCTCGGGAACAACTAATGAAAAACTGTTTTTT.

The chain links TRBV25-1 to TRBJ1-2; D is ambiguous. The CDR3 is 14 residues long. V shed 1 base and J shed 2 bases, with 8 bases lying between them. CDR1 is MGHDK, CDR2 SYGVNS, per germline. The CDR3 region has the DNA TGTGCCAGCAGTGAATCTGCCAGAAACTATGGCTACACCTTC. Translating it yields CASSESARNYGYTF.

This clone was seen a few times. The CDR3 spells CASSPTGTGFGYTF. The DNA of the CDR3 is TGTGCCAGCAGCCCAACCGGGACAGGGTTTGGCTACACCTTC. The chain carries TRBV9 and TRBJ1-2, with 9 bases fitting TRBD1. The trim removed 4 bases at V and 7 bases at J, leaving 8 bases unmatched. The CDR3 extends over 14 amino acids. Germline V gene lookup returns CDR1 SGDLS and CDR2 YYNGEE. Full variable domain (outside the CDR3, taken from reference TRBV9 and TRBJ1-2): DSGVTQTPKHLITATGQRVTLRCSPRSGDLSVYWYQQSLDQGLQFLIQYYNGEERAKGNILERFSAQQFPDLHSELNLSSLELGDSALYFCASSPTGTGFGYTFGSGTRLTVV.

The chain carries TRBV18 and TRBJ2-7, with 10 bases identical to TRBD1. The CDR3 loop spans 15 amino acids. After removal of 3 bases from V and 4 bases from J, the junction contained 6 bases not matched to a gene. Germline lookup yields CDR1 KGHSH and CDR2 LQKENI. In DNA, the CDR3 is TGTGCCAGCTCACCGGCGGACAGGGGGATTTACGAGCAGTACTTC. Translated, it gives CASSPADRGIYEQYF.

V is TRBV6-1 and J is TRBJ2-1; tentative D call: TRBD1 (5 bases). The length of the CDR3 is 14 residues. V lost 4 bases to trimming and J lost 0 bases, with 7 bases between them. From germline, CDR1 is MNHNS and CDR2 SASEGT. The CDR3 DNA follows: TGTGCCAGCAGTGGACAGAGCTCCTACAATGAGCAGTTCTTC. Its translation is CASSGQSSYNEQFF.

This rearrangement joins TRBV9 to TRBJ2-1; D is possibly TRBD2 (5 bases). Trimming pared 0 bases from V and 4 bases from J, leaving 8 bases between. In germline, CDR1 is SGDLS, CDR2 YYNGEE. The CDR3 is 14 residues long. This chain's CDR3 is CASSVGAEYNEQFF. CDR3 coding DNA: TGTGCCAGCAGCGTAGGAGCGGAGTACAATGAGCAGTTCTTC.

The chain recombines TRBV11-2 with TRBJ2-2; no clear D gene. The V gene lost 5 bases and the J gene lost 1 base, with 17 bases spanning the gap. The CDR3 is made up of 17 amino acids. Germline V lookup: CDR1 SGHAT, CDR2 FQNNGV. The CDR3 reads CASSLMSLRQNTGELFF. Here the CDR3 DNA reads TGTGCCAGCAGCCTCATGAGCCTTCGTCAGAACACCGGGGAGCTGTTTTTT.

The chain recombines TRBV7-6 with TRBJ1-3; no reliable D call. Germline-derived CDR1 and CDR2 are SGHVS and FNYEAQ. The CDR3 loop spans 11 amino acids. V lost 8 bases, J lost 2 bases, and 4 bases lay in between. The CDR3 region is CASGPGNTIYF. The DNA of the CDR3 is TGTGCCAGCGGCCCTGGAAACACCATATATTTT.